Below, one T cell receptor beta chain is given with its context. There is no known antigen for this receptor. Its ends do not fully match the called genes, so a read error is possible. This sample is drawn from a study of T-cell reconstitution after alpha-beta-depleted transplantation in children listed by TCRdb under 2016. Notes on the research overall: The study quantitatively tracked T-cell immune reconstitution after TCRalphabeta/CD19-depleted allogeneic hematopoietic cell transplantation in children using TCR repertoire profiling.

The library came from PCR. TCRdb names Illumina HiSeq 2500 as the instrument used. TCR libraries were prepared with molecular barcoding, using unique molecular identifiers to normalize TCRbeta repertoire quantification. Clones were called with MiXCR by TCRdb after fastp trimmed the public reads at Q25, and only in-frame beta chains were retained. Merged by CDR3 protein, the rows form single entries marked with the most common genes and DNA. In this sample the table shows 500,000 to 600,000 distinct CDR3 sequences, over 25% of which occur a single time. Of the sample, approximately 2.3% falls within the top ten clones. The CDR3 holds 16 amino acids from the cysteine to the phenylalanine. Kept here is only the CDR3 DNA, which spans 48 bases and is read in frame from base 1. Per the germline V gene (reference sequence), LNHNV is the CDR1 and YYDKDF is the CDR2.

The chain was built from TRBV15 and TRBJ2-7; the D gene is perhaps TRBD1 or TRBD2, each of them matching over 7 bases. This TCR came from a human donor who donated a stem cell graft to a child with aplastic anemia. The specimen comprised PBMCs from the stem cell graft donor, sampled from the stem cell graft. The nucleotides are TGTGCCACCAGCAGTGACAGGGCGGGAGCCCCCTACGAGCATTACTTC. Its translation is CATSSDRAGAPYEHYF.